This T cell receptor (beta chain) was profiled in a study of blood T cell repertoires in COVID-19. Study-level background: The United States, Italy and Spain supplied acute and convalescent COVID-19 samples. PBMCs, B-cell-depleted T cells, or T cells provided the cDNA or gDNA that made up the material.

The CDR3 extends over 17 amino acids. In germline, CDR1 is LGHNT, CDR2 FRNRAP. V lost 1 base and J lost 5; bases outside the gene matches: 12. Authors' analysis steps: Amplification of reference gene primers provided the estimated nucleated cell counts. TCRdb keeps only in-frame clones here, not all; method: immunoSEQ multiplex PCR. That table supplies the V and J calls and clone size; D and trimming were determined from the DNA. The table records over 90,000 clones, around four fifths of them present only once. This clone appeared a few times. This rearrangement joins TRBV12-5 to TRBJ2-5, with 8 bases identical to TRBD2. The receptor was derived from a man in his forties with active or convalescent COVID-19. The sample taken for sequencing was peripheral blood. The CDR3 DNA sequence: TGTGCTAGTGGTTTGGACACGGGGGGGCCACGAGGGGAGACCCAGTACTTC. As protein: CASGLDTGGPRGETQYF.